This TCR beta chain was profiled in a study of blood T cells in healthy people across ages. This clonotype has just a few counts. CDR3 length: 13 amino acids. Trimming shortened V by 3 bases and J by 0 bases, and 3 bases separated the two germline ends. Germline lookup yields CDR1 ENHRY and CDR2 SYGVKD. A second roughly 6 to 11 cycle PCR used barcoded and J-beta primers. One entry per CDR3 protein results from TCRdb running MiXCR on the 5' RACE reads. Among 780,000 or so distinct CDR3 sequences listed, roughly 25% were seen once. The data also belong to a second study, concerning T cells of mothers and their children. That paper states: Related and unrelated pairs show similar shaping of TCR recombination output by thymic selection. The search for persistent microchimeric T cell clones detected none.

The TCR was taken from a boy aged 5-17 years in good health. V gene TRBV10-3 combines with J gene TRBJ1-5; unclear D gene. Source material: blood. CDR3 nucleotide sequence: TGTGCCATCAGTGACCATAGCAATCAGCCCCAGCATTTT. Its protein product is CAISDHSNQPQHF.